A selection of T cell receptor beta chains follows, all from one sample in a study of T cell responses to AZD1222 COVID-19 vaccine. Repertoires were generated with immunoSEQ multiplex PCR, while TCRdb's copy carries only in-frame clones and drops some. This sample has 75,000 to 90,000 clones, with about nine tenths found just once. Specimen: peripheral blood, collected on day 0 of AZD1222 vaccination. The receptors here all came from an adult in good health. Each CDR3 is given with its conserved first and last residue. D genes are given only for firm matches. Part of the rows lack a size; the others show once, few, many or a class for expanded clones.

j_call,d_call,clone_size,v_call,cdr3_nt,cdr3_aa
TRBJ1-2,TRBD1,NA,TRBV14,TGTGCCAGCAGCCTCGGACAGGGGTATGGCTACACCTTC,CASSLGQGYGYTF
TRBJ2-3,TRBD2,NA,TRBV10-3,TGTGCCATCAGTGAGAAAGGACTAGCATACACAGATACGCAGTATTTT,CAISEKGLAYTDTQYF
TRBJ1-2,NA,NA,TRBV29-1,TGCAGCGTTGCCACAGGGATGCGGGGCTACACCTTC,CSVATGMRGYTF
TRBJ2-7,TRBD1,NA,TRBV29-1,TGCAGCGTTGCGACCGGGACAGGGCTTAAGCAGTACTTC,CSVATGTGLKQYF
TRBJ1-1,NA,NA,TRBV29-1,TGCAGCGTTGATGGTGGCTGGGGCATGAACACTGAAGCTTTCTTT,CSVDGGWGMNTEAFF
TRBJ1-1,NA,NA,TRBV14,TGTGCCAGCAGCCAAGTTCGACAGGTTGGAGCTTTCTTT,CASSQVRQVGAFF
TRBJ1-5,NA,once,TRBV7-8,TGTGCCAGCAGCCCCCGACAGGTTAGCAATCAGCCCCAGCATTTT,CASSPRQVSNQPQHF
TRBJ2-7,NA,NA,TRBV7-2,TGTGCCAGCAGCTTAGCTGCTGGGTCGGCCTACGAGCAGTACTTC,CASSLAAGSAYEQYF
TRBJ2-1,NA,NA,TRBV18,TGTGCCAGCTCATCTCTCATCTTAACCGGGACCCCAATCCGTCCACACAATGAGCAGTTCTTC,CASSSLILTGTPIRPHNEQFF
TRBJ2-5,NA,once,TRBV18,TGTGCCAGCTCACCACGGGGAAACCAAGAGACCCAGTACTTC,CASSPRGNQETQYF
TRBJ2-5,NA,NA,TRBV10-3,TGTGCCATCAGTGATAGAGCGGAGGAGACCCAGTACTTC,CAISDRAEETQYF
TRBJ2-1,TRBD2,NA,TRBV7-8,TGTGCCAGCGGAGCTTCTAGCGGGGGGAGCTCCTACAATGAGCAGTTCTTC,CASGASSGGSSYNEQFF
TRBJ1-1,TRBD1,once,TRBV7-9,TGTGCCAGCAGCGACACGGCAGGGGGCCCATCTGAAGCTTTCTTT,CASSDTAGGPSEAFF
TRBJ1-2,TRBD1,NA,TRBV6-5,TGTGCCAGCACCCCGGGACAGGGGGAGCGTGGCTACACCTTC,CASTPGQGERGYTF
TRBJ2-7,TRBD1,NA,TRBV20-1,TGCAGTGCTAGTTGGGACAGGGAGAATGAGCAGTACTTC,CSASWDRENEQYF
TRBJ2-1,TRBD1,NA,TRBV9,TGTGCCAGCAGCGCCGAGGGGGCTGAGCAGTTCTTC,CASSAEGAEQFF
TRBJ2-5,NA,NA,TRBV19,TGTGCCAGTAGCGAGACGGACGGCCAAGAGACCCAGTACTTC,CASSETDGQETQYF
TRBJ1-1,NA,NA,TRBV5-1,TGCGCCAGCAGGGGGCAGAGTATGGCTGAAGCTTTCTTT,CASRGQSMAEAFF
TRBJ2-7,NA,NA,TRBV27,TGTGCCAGCAGTCCCTACAGGGGAGGGGAGCAGTACTTC,CASSPYRGGEQYF
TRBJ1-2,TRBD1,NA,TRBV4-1,TGCGCCAGCAGCCCGGACAGGGTGATCGGTGGCTACACCTTC,CASSPDRVIGGYTF
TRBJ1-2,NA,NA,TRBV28,TGTGCCTCATGGGAACCCTACTCGGACTATGGCTACACCTTC,CASWEPYSDYGYTF